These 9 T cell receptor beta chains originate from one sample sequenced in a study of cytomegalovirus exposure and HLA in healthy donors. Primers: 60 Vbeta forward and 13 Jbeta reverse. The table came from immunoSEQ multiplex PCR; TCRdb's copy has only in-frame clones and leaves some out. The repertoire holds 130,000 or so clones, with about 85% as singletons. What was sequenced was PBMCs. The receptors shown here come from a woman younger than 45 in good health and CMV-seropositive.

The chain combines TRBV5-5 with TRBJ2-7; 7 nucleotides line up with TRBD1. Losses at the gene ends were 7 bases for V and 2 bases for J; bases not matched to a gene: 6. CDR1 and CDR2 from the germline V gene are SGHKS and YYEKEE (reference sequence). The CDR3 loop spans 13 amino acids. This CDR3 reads CASGETGPYEQYF. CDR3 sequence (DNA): TGTGCCAGCGGGGAGACAGGGCCCTACGAGCAGTACTTC. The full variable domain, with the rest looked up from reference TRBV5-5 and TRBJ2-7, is DAGVTQSPTHLIKTRGQQVTLRCSPISGHKSVSWYQQVLGQGPQFIFQYYEKEERGRGNFPDRFSARQFPNYSSELNVNALLLGDSALYLCASGETGPYEQYFGPGTRLTVT.

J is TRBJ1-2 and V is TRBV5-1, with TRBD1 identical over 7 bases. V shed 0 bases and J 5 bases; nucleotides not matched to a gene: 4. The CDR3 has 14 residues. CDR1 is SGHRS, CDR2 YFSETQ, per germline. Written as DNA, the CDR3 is TGCGCCAGCAGCTTGGAGGGGGCGGAGTATGGCTACACCTTC. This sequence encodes CASSLEGAEYGYTF.

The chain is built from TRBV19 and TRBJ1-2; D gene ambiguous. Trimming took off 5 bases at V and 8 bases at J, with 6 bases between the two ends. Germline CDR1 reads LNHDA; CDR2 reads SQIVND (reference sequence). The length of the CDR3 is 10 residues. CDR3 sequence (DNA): TGTGCCAGTAGTCTCGGGGGCTACACCTTC. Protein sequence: CASSLGGYTF.

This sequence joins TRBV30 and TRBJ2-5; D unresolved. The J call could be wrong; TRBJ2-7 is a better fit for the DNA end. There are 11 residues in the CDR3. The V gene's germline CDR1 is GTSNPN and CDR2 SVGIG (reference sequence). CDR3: CAWKRFYEQYF. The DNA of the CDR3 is TGTGCCTGGAAGAGGTTTTACGAGCAGTACTTC.

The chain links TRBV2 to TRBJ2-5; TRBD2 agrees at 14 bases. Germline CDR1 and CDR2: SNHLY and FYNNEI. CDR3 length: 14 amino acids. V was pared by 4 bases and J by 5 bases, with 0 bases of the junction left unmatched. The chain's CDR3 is CASSGLAGGETQYF. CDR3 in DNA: TGTGCCAGCAGTGGACTAGCGGGAGGGGAGACCCAGTACTTC.

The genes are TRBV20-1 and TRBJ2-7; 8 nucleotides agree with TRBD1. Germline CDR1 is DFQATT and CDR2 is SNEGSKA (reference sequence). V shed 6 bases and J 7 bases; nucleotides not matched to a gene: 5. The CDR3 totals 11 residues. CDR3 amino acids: CSAVTGAEQYF. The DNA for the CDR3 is TGCAGTGCCGTGACAGGGGCGGAGCAGTACTTC.

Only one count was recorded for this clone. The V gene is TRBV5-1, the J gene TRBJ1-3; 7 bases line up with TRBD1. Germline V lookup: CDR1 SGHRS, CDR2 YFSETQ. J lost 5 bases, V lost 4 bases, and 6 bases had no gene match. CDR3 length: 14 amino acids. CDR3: CASSLGTARNTIYF. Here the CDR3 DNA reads TGCGCCAGCAGCCTGGGGACAGCCAGAAACACCATATATTTT.

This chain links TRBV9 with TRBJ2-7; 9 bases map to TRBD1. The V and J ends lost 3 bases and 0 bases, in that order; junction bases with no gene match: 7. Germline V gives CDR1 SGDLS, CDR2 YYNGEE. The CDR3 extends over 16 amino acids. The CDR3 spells CASSGGSGQGSYEQYF. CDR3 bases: TGTGCCAGCAGCGGGGGGTCGGGACAGGGCTCCTACGAGCAGTACTTC.

The chain's CDR3 is CASSTSGTLNTEAFF. As DNA, the CDR3 is TGTGCCAGCAGTACATCCGGGACATTGAACACTGAAGCTTTCTTT. V is TRBV6-1 and J is TRBJ1-1; maybe TRBD1 (6 bases). The length of the CDR3 is 15 residues. V gave up 5 bases and J gave up 0 bases, with 13 bases separating them. Germline V gene sequence: CDR1 MNHNS, CDR2 SASEGT.